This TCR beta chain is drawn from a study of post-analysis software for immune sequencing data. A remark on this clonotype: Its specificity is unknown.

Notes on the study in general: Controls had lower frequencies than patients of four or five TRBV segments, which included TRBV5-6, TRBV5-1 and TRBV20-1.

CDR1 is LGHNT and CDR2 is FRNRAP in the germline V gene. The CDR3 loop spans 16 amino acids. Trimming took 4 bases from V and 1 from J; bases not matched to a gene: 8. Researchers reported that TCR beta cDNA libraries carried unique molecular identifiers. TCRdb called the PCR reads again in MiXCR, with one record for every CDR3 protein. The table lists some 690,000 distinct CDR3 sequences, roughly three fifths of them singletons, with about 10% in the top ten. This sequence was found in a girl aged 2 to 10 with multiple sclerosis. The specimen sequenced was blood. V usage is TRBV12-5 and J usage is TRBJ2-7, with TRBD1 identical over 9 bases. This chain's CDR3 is CASGSYGQGNSYEQYF. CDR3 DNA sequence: TGTGCTAGTGGTTCGTACGGACAGGGGAATTCCTACGAGCAGTACTTC.